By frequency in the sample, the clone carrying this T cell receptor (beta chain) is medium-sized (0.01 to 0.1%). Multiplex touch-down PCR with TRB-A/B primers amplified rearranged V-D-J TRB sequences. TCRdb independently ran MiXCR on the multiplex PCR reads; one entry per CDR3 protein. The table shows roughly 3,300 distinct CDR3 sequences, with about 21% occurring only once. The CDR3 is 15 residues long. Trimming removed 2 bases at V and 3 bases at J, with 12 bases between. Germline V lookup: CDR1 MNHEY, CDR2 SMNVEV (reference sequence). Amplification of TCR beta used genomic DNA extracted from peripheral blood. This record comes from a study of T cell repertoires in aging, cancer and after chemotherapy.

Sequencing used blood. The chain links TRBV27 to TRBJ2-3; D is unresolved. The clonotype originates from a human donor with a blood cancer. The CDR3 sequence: CASSLLSIATDTQYF. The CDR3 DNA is TGTGCCAGCAGTTTACTCTCAATCGCGACAGATACGCAGTATTTT.